This T cell receptor (beta chain) originates from a study of early T cells in non-severe SARS-CoV-2 infection. Across the whole study: RNA in bulk from unsorted whole blood was sequenced, and chains were unpaired.

V dropped 7 bases and J dropped 4; count of bases not matched to a gene: 6. Germline CDR1 and CDR2: SQVTM and ANQGSEA. The CDR3 is 14 residues long. TCRdb analysed the 5' RACE reads with MiXCR anew, one entry per CDR3 protein. The repertoire has about 49,000 distinct CDR3 sequences, about 4.6% of them found once; the top ten carry roughly 6%. This clonotype was seen at least ten times. V usage is TRBV29-1 and J usage is TRBJ2-5; TRBD2 agrees at 13 bases. The sample comprised whole blood. This clonotype was sampled from an adult who was a healthcare worker with PCR-confirmed SARS-CoV-2 infection or an uninfected control (not recorded which). The CDR3 reads CSEGLAGEGETQYF. The CDR3 DNA follows: TGCAGCGAAGGACTAGCGGGAGAGGGAGAGACCCAGTACTTC.